These 8 T cell receptor beta chains share one sample of origin, sequenced in a study of OX40 agonist ivuxolimab in advanced cancers. Only in-frame clones appear in the TCRdb table, and some are missing; sequencing was by immunoSEQ multiplex PCR. The sample lists some 37,000 clones; around nine tenths were seen once. The material was CD4+ or CD8+ T cells sorted from blood, obtained in a trial of the OX40 agonist ivuxolimab. These receptors were collected from an adult with an advanced solid tumor such as melanoma, head and neck, liver or kidney cancer.

The chain recombines TRBV4-3 with TRBJ1-1; 8 bases are shared with TRBD1. J gave up 1 base and V 0 bases, and 7 bases lay outside the gene matches. This CDR3 contains 17 residues. CDR1 and CDR2 from the germline V gene are LGHNA and YSLEER. Here the CDR3 DNA reads TGCGCCAGCAGCCAAGATATAGGACAGGGATGGAACACTGAAGCTTTCTTT. It is translated as CASSQDIGQGWNTEAFF.

This chain's CDR3 is CAIRSTEGSSNEQYF. Written as DNA, the CDR3 is TGTGCCATCAGATCGACGGAGGGATCTTCTAACGAGCAGTACTTC. The chain recombines TRBV10-3 with TRBJ2-7, with D possibly TRBD2 on 6 matching bases. The CDR3 runs to 15 residues. From germline, CDR1 is ENHRY and CDR2 SYGVKD. V was shortened by 6 bases and J by 5 bases, with 20 bases between the two germline ends.

The chain is built from TRBV28 and TRBJ1-1; D call uncertain. The CDR3 is 15 amino acids. Germline CDR1 MDHEN, CDR2 SYDVKM. Trimming pared 5 bases from V and 1 base from J, leaving 14 bases between. The CDR3, as DNA: TGTGCCAGCAGTACCCCGAAGCACCCGAACACTGAAGCTTTCTTT. Its protein is CASSTPKHPNTEAFF.

The chain uses TRBV5-1 and TRBJ1-6; maybe TRBD1 (5 bases). V was shortened by 4 bases and J by 3 bases, with 8 bases between the two germline ends. Germline V gene lookup returns CDR1 SGHRS and CDR2 YFSETQ. The CDR3 has 14 residues. The CDR3 loop is CASSAGVYNSPLHF. The CDR3 nucleotides read TGCGCCAGCAGCGCGGGGGTCTATAATTCACCCCTCCACTTT.

J is TRBJ2-7 and V is TRBV23-1; D is ambiguous. TRBV23-1 is treated as an ORF (open reading frame) with a function not yet certain. The V and J ends lost 0 bases and 0 bases respectively, with 15 bases between them. This CDR3 spans 17 amino acids. The CDR3 reads CASSQSPSPGRSYEQYF. As DNA, the CDR3 is TGCGCCAGCAGTCAATCCCCGTCGCCAGGTCGCTCCTACGAGCAGTACTTC.

The chain couples TRBV28 to TRBJ1-1; the D is unclear. The CDR3 extends over 12 amino acids. Germline-derived CDR1 and CDR2 are MDHEN and SYDVKM. V lost 2 bases, J lost 10 bases, and 11 bases lay in between. In DNA form, the CDR3 reads TGTGCCAGCAGTTTAAGTGGGGTTCGAGCTTTCTTT. Translated: CASSLSGVRAFF.

This clone was found a few times. The chain links TRBV27 to TRBJ2-1; D is perhaps TRBD1 (5 bases). The CDR3 consists of 12 residues. The ends were cut back, 7 bases at V and 9 bases at J, with 13 bases in the middle. Per the germline V gene, CDR1 is MNHEY and CDR2 is SMNVEV (reference sequence). This CDR3 reads CASKIGVSEQFF. The CDR3 coding sequence is TGTGCCAGCAAAATAGGGGTTAGTGAGCAGTTCTTC.

This clone was counted only a few times. The chain links TRBV28 to TRBJ2-7; 10 nucleotides match TRBD1. The CDR3 totals 16 residues. The V gene's germline CDR1 is MDHEN and CDR2 SYDVKM. V lost 5 bases to trimming and J lost 6 bases; unmatched junction nucleotides: 13. The CDR3 coding sequence is TGTGCCAGCAGTCTACCCTTGGACAGGGGGGTTTTCGAGCAGTACTTC. This sequence encodes CASSLPLDRGVFEQYF. Supplemented by reference TRBV28 and TRBJ2-7, the full variable domain reads DVKVTQSSRYLVKRTGEKVFLECVQDMDHENMFWYRQDPGLGLRLIYFSYDVKMKEKGDIPEGYSVSREKKERFSLILESASTNQTSMYLCASSLPLDRGVFEQYFGPGTRLTVT.